This TCR beta chain was found in a study of blood T cell repertoires in COVID-19. In the study overall: Sources were T cells, B-cell-depleted T cells, or PBMCs; the material itself was cDNA or gDNA.

Original processing notes: Quantification of nucleated cells was approximated via reference gene primer amplification. TCRdb keeps only in-frame clones here, not all; method: immunoSEQ multiplex PCR. From that table come the V and J calls and clone size; the DNA was used to work out D and trimming. The sample holds about 310,000 clones, around nine tenths seen once. Individuals aged about 18 to 89 years were recruited from fewer than 30 US areas. Trimming removed 0 bases from V and 5 bases from J; junction bases left unmatched: 5. Germline V gives CDR1 SGHDT, CDR2 YYEEEE. The CDR3 has 16 amino acids. The J gene is TRBJ2-2, the V gene TRBV5-6; 9 bases map to TRBD2. The TCR comes from a young woman who had recovered from COVID-19. The sequencing input was PBMCs or T cells enriched from blood (not recorded which). For the CDR3, the DNA is TGTGCCAGCAGCTTGGAGGTAGCGGGAGCAACCGGGGAGCTGTTTTTT. Its protein product is CASSLEVAGATGELFF.